The following is a TCR beta chain sequence with its context. Its antigen is still unknown. No quality values exist for individual bases; no much larger clone is one base distant. These data belong to a study of shared clonotypes between healthy human individuals (dated by TCRdb to 2019 to 2021). The study in broad terms: The cohort comprised a couple of women and three men aged 18 to 49 years. For each donor, three plates each were used for CD4 naive and CD4 memory, two plates were used for CD8 naive, and one plate was used for CD8 memory. The study deeply sequenced blood TCR repertoires of 5 or 6 healthy adults to estimate repertoire size and the extent of clonotype sharing between individuals. Libraries were prepared and TCR repertoires were sequenced by different laboratories using diverse techniques, in order to increase sequencing depth and limit assay-specific biases. Between about 0.8 and 9 billion PBMCs per donor were obtained by leukapheresis.

The donors were healthy, HIV-negative adults who had no recently reported acute infections or vaccinations. Every donor was a Caucasian adult living in Nashville, Tennessee, USA. CD4+ T cells were enriched by magnetic negative selection, after which naive cells were positively selected on CD45RA and the negative fraction was taken as the memory subset. After blood collection by leukapheresis, PBMCs were isolated using Ficoll-Histopaque density gradient centrifugation and then cryopreserved in the vapor phase of liquid nitrogen. Analytical flow cytometry was used to check the purity and quantity of each magnetically sorted T cell population. Genomic DNA was isolated from every sorted fraction and measured by UV absorbance on a Nanodrop 2000c. General findings and caveats noted by the study authors: Pairwise subsampling led to the expectation that sequencing depth would affect the degree of clonotype sharing among donors. Compared with non-shared clonotypes, the clonotypes found in all four sorted-subset donors had higher generation probabilities. Sampling was restricted to blood, and TCR repertoires in tissue are likely to differ from TCR repertoires in blood. Rarefaction of sorted-subset datasets indicated incomplete sequencing despite the large sequencing depth. Estimated clonotype richness was generally larger for naive than for memory subsets. The genetic and exposure-history diversity represented was limited by the small number of donors. Sharing across a handful of donors was observed for roughly 5% of naive CD4, about 4% of naive CD8, over 2% of memory CD4, and around 0.4% of memory CD8 clonotypes.

Using the deep immunoSEQ assay, multiplex PCR amplified TCR CDR3 regions from genomic DNA. Extracted genomic DNA from each cell subset was spread evenly across all wells of several immunoSEQ 96-well plates, with each plate serving as a replicate. Each replicate PCR for sorted subsets received around 0.2 ug genomic DNA, equal to about 30,000 T cell genomes. The purified libraries were quantified using a Qubit 3.0 fluorometer, sized with a Bioanalyzer 2100, and then quantified again using the KAPA Library Quantification kit. Each immunoSEQ 96-well plate was sequenced on its own single-read 150-cycle Illumina NextSeq 550 flow cell. Under the source paper's analysis protocol: Because only junctional sequences without quality scores were contained in the immunoSEQ output, filtering matching that applied to full-length reads could not be performed. To assign V/J genes and CDR3, sequences were annotated against IMGT germline references using PyIR, a Python wrapper for IgBLAST v1.9. Any read was removed if the V/J assignment was weak (E-value above 1e-6), the CDR3 was missing, or the read contained stop codons, out-of-frame junctions, or ambiguous translated residues. A V3J clonotype was defined by an identical inferred V gene, J gene, and CDR3 amino acid sequence. The percentage overlap between two repertoires was calculated by dividing the number of shared unique clonotypes by the size of the smaller repertoire. Richness of each repertoire was evaluated using RTK rarefaction, the Chao1 estimator, and Recon v2.1 estimates of unobserved clonotypes. For all TCRbeta clonotypes obtained by the gDNA method from a handful of donors, generation probabilities were computed with OLGA. TCRdb stores this immuneACCESS table with in-frame sequences only. Part of the clones is absent; in the studies checked, under half of the shortfall reflects unresolved V genes, and no reason is known for the rest. From that table come the V and J calls and clone size; the DNA was used to work out D and trimming. In this sample the table shows some 2,100,000 clones, approximately 96% of which occur a single time. Jointly, the top ten make up 0.13% of the sample.

Clipping removes 0 bases from V and 5 bases from J, with 1 as the unmatched junction base count. Counted from cysteine to phenylalanine, this CDR3 has 15 amino acids. The sequence is cut down to CDR3 DNA, 45 bases in frame from base 1. The germline V gene specifies ENHRY as CDR1 and SYGVKD as CDR2. Sequencing was performed on naive CD4+ T cells sorted from blood. The cell subset or site label, read with the paper, signifies: CD45RA+ positively selected. The origin of this receptor is a man aged 18 to 29 in good health. The chain is made from TRBV10-3 and TRBJ2-7; the central 13 bases match TRBD2. At the DNA level, the sequence is TGTGCCATCAGTGAGTCGGGACTAGCGGGGAACGAGCAGTACTTC. Its protein is CAISESGLAGNEQYF.